The sequence of this T cell receptor (beta chain) was determined in a study of T-cell reconstitution after alpha-beta-depleted transplantation in children. As regards this clonotype: A read error may produce the germline difference seen at one junction end.

Preparation of the TCRbeta library was carried out with unique molecular identifiers. Using its own MiXCR run on the PCR reads, TCRdb lists one record per CDR3 protein. Altogether about 200,000 distinct CDR3 sequences are present, just over 14% being singletons, with the ten largest covering under 15%. The CDR3 sequence is 16 residues long. Germline V CDR1 and CDR2: MNHEY, SVGAGI. The chain has TRBV6-5 and TRBJ1-3, with a weak D call TRBD1 (6 bases). Specimen: PBMCs from the stem cell graft donor, collected from the stem cell graft. The source is a human donor who donated a stem cell graft to a child with acute lymphoblastic leukemia. The CDR3 sequence is CASSYGQLLSGNTKYF. The CDR3 DNA is TGTGCCAGCAGTTACGGACAGCTACTCTCTGGAAACACCAAATATTTT.